One and the same sample provided the 30 T cell receptor beta chains below, sequenced in a study of T-cell memory formation after mild COVID-19. One entry per CDR3 protein, called by TCRdb with MiXCR from the 5' RACE reads. The sample yields about 55,000 distinct CDR3 sequences, 8% to 9.5% seen once. The sequenced sample consisted of PBMCs or a T cell subset sorted from them (not recorded which). The receptor set was obtained from a man aged 18 to 35 who had mild COVID-19 (a few samples of this study predate the infection). Cell type and time point are not known.

This clonotype was seen a handful of times. This chain uses TRBV5-1 with TRBJ2-5; 8 positions agree with TRBD2. The germline gives CDR1 SGHRS, CDR2 YFSETQ. V dropped 9 bases and J dropped 5; count of bases not matched to a gene: 15. The CDR3 contains 15 residues. CDR3 protein: CATRYGERGLETQYF. CDR3 nucleotide sequence: TGCGCCACCCGATACGGGGAGCGGGGGTTGGAGACCCAGTACTTC.

The chain links TRBV7-2 to TRBJ2-1, with 9 nucleotides matching TRBD1. There are 15 residues in the CDR3. The junction had 10 bases not matched to a gene; V was cut back by 6 bases and J by 7 bases. Germline V gives CDR1 SGHTA, CDR2 FQGNSA. The DNA for the CDR3 is TGTGCCAGCAGTCCGGACAGGGGAATATGGAATGAGCAGTTCTTC. This codes for CASSPDRGIWNEQFF.

The table lists this clonotype with a few counts. The genes are TRBV20-1 and TRBJ1-2; D remains ambiguous. Trimming took off 4 bases at V and 3 bases at J, with 18 bases between the two ends. There are 15 residues in the CDR3. From germline, CDR1 is DFQATT and CDR2 SNEGSKA (reference sequence). CDR3 amino acids: CSANRPRGADYGYTF. CDR3 bases: TGCAGTGCTAATCGACCCCGGGGTGCGGACTATGGCTACACCTTC.

In its sample, this clonotype was seen a few times. The rearrangement joins TRBV4-3 to TRBJ1-2, with D unresolved. Germline CDR1 LGHNA, CDR2 YSLEER. V lost 0 bases, J lost 4 bases, and 6 bases lay in between. The CDR3 totals 13 residues. In DNA form, the CDR3 reads TGCGCCAGCAGCCAAGAGGCGTTCTATGGCTACACCTTC. It translates to CASSQEAFYGYTF.

The CDR3 protein is CASSQGVAGGQETQYF. The CDR3 DNA follows: TGCGCCAGCAGCCAAGGGGTAGCGGGGGGCCAAGAGACCCAGTACTTC. The V gene is TRBV4-3, the J gene TRBJ2-5; 10 positions match TRBD2. Germline V gene lookup returns CDR1 LGHNA and CDR2 YSLEER. CDR3 length: 16 residues. Losses at the gene ends were 1 base for V and 1 base for J; bases not matched to a gene: 3.

This clonotype was detected a few times. The chain couples TRBV18 to TRBJ2-1; unclear D gene. V lost 2 bases and J 9 bases, leaving 17 bases between the germline ends. The CDR3 is made up of 15 amino acids. Germline CDR1 KGHSH, CDR2 LQKENI. This CDR3 reads CASSPVASPGAEQFF. The CDR3 nucleotides are TGTGCCAGCTCACCAGTGGCATCCCCCGGAGCTGAGCAGTTCTTC.

The J gene is TRBJ2-3, the V gene TRBV5-1; D not resolved. This CDR3 is 19 amino acids long. Germline V gives CDR1 SGHRS, CDR2 YFSETQ. Trimming left V 0 bases short and J 1 base short, with 21 bases between. The CDR3 coding sequence is TGCGCCAGCAGCTTGGGTGACGTTGACTTTCTAAAGCGCACAGATACGCAGTATTTT. It translates to CASSLGDVDFLKRTDTQYF.

The chain links TRBV5-1 to TRBJ2-2; D may match TRBD1 or TRBD2 (5 bases each). The CDR3 runs to 16 residues. The germline gives CDR1 SGHRS, CDR2 YFSETQ. V was pared by 0 bases and J by 5 bases, with 14 bases between. This CDR3 reads CASSLEAGRRTGELFF. CDR3 sequence (DNA): TGCGCCAGCAGCTTGGAGGCAGGGAGAAGAACCGGGGAGCTGTTTTTT. Drawing the rest from reference TRBV5-1 and TRBJ2-2, the complete variable domain is KAGVTQTPRYLIKTRGQQVTLSCSPISGHRSVSWYQQTPGQGLQFLFEYFSETQRNKGNFPGRFSGRQFSNSRSEMNVSTLELGDSALYLCASSLEAGRRTGELFFGEGSRLTVL.

By share of the sample, this clonotype is medium-sized. The chain joins TRBV7-3 to TRBJ2-3; weak D call: TRBD2 (5 bases). Trimming cost V 6 bases and J 4 bases, with 8 bases left between them. The CDR3 runs to 12 residues. Germline lookup yields CDR1 SGHTA and CDR2 FQGTGA. The CDR3 protein is CASSRGSDTQYF. The CDR3 region has the DNA TGTGCCAGCAGTCGGGGATCAGATACGCAGTATTTT.

The genes are TRBV28 and TRBJ1-1, with TRBD1 matching over 8 bases. This CDR3 contains 14 residues. V dropped 3 bases and J dropped 9; count of bases not matched to a gene: 9. Germline CDR1 is MDHEN and CDR2 is SYDVKM. The CDR3: CASSFTDGTGKAFF. Written as DNA, the CDR3 is TGTGCCAGCAGTTTTACTGACGGGACAGGAAAAGCTTTCTTT.

This clonotype was observed many times. The gene calls are TRBV7-3 and TRBJ2-3; D might be TRBD2 (5 bases). Trimming took 5 bases from V and 0 from J, leaving 12 bases between them. Germline V gene sequence: CDR1 SGHTA, CDR2 FQGTGA. The CDR3 sequence is 15 residues long. In DNA form, the CDR3 reads TGTGCCAGCAGCCAGAGCGGCCCTAGCACAGATACGCAGTATTTT. Its protein product is CASSQSGPSTDTQYF.

This clonotype came up a few times. V and J are TRBV5-4 and TRBJ2-7; perhaps TRBD2 as D (5 bases). The V and J ends lost 1 base and 4 bases respectively, with 9 bases between them. The CDR3 covers 13 residues. The germline CDR1 and CDR2 sequences are SGHNT and YYREEE (reference sequence). The CDR3 nucleotides are TGTGCCAGCAGCTTGAACCGGGGTTACGAGCAGTACGTC. The encoded protein is CASSLNRGYEQYV.

There are a few counts of this clonotype. The chain carries TRBV5-4 and TRBJ2-3; D possibly corresponds to TRBD2 (5 bases). Germline V lookup: CDR1 SGHNT, CDR2 YYREEE (reference sequence). Deletions cut 2 bases from V and 4 bases from J, with 14 bases between. The CDR3 is 15 amino acids. The CDR3 reads CASSFPGISADTQYF. The CDR3 DNA follows: TGTGCCAGCAGCTTCCCGGGGATCTCGGCAGATACGCAGTATTTT.

This clonotype was detected a few times. The gene calls are TRBV3-1 and TRBJ2-7; no clear D gene. This CDR3 spans 10 amino acids. CDR1 is LGHDT and CDR2 is YNNKEL in the germline V gene (reference sequence). V was trimmed by 1 base and J by 8 bases, leaving 3 bases between them. CDR3 sequence: CASSQGQQYV. The CDR3 DNA reads TGTGCCAGCAGCCAAGGACAGCAGTACGTC.

This clonotype was detected only a few times. The CDR3 DNA is TGCGCCAGCAGCCAAGATTGGACAGGCGCCCACCCATATGGCTACACCTTC. As protein: CASSQDWTGAHPYGYTF. The chain carries TRBV4-1 and TRBJ1-2, with 7 positions matching TRBD1. This CDR3 region has 17 residues. Losses at the gene ends were 0 bases for V and 5 bases for J; bases not matched to a gene: 12. In germline, CDR1 is MGHRA, CDR2 YSYEKL.

This clonotype was detected ten times or more. The rearrangement joins TRBV7-2 to TRBJ2-1; 10 positions match TRBD1. This CDR3 is built from 17 residues. V trimming: 2 bases; J trimming: 6 bases; junction bases outside the gene matches: 10. Germline V gene data show CDR1 as SGHTA and CDR2 as FQGNSA. CDR3 sequence reads: CASSLILGQGVFNEQFF. The CDR3 nucleotides read TGTGCCAGCAGCTTAATACTAGGACAGGGGGTTTTCAATGAGCAGTTCTTC.

The chain joins TRBV5-5 to TRBJ1-5; 9 bases are shared with TRBD1. The CDR3 length is 15 residues. V lost 4 bases to trimming and J lost 4 bases; unmatched junction nucleotides: 6. Germline V CDR1 and CDR2: SGHKS, YYEKEE (reference sequence). CDR3 coding DNA: TGTGCCAGCAGCCCGGGACAGGGCACAAATCAGCCCCAGCATTTT. It yields the protein CASSPGQGTNQPQHF.

This rearrangement joins TRBV7-7 to TRBJ2-3; 7 bases map to TRBD1. The ends lost 5 bases at V and 0 bases at J; junction bases unmatched: 5. This CDR3 is 15 amino acids long. CDR1 is SSHAT, CDR2 FNYEAQ, per germline (reference sequence). The CDR3 loop is CASSIRTGSTDTQYF. The CDR3 region has the DNA TGTGCCAGCAGCATAAGGACAGGCAGCACAGATACGCAGTATTTT.

The chain recombines TRBV7-2 with TRBJ2-7, with a tentative D call TRBD2 (6 bases). With 3 bases removed from V and 4 bases from J, the gap between germline ends came to 10 bases. The CDR3 covers 13 residues. Germline assignment: CDR1 SGHTA and CDR2 FQGNSA. CDR3 coding DNA: TGTGCCAGCAGCTTGGGGGGTTATTACGAGCAGTACGTC. Its translation is CASSLGGYYEQYV.

This rearrangement joins TRBV5-1 to TRBJ1-2; perhaps TRBD1 as D (5 bases). CDR1 and CDR2 (germline): SGHRS, YFSETQ. The CDR3 totals 16 residues. Trimming took off 1 base at V and 4 bases at J, with 17 bases between the two ends. The CDR3, as DNA: TGCGCCAGCAGCTTGTCAGGAGGGGTTGCGAGCTATGGCTACACCTTC. This encodes CASSLSGGVASYGYTF. The full variable domain, rest sourced from reference TRBV5-1 and TRBJ1-2, is KAGVTQTPRYLIKTRGQQVTLSCSPISGHRSVSWYQQTPGQGLQFLFEYFSETQRNKGNFPGRFSGRQFSNSRSEMNVSTLELGDSALYLCASSLSGGVASYGYTFGSGTRLTVV.

This clonotype was seen a handful of times. CDR3 residues: CASSLSQRYEQYF. The CDR3 nucleotides are TGTGCCAGCAGCTTATCCCAGAGATACGAGCAGTACTTC. This chain joins TRBV7-2 and TRBJ2-7; D remains unclear. Between the trimmed V and J ends, which lost 2 bases and 4 bases, there was a span of 9 bases. This CDR3 region has 13 residues. Germline assignment: CDR1 SGHTA and CDR2 FQGNSA.

The sample holds many counts of this clonotype. The CDR3 DNA follows: TGTGCCAGCAGCTTAGAGGGGCTCGGAATGAACACTGAAGCTTTCTTT. Protein product: CASSLEGLGMNTEAFF. The genes are TRBV7-6 and TRBJ1-1, with D possibly matching TRBD1 (5 bases). This CDR3 contains 16 residues. V was trimmed by 1 base and J by 0 bases, leaving 12 bases between them. From germline, CDR1 is SGHVS and CDR2 FNYEAQ.

The chain uses TRBV6-5 and TRBJ1-5, with unresolved D. CDR3 length equals 13 residues. In germline, CDR1 is MNHEY, CDR2 SVGAGI. V was pared by 0 bases and J by 7 bases, with 7 bases between. CDR3 in DNA: TGTGCCAGCAGTTACTCGTTTGGGCAGCCCCAGCATTTT. Translation: CASSYSFGQPQHF.

This clonotype occurred many times. This chain joins TRBV5-1 and TRBJ2-1, with TRBD2 matching over 11 bases. The CDR3 loop spans 17 amino acids. After removal of 1 base from V and 2 bases from J, the junction contained 5 bases not matched to a gene. Germline V CDR1 and CDR2: SGHRS, YFSETQ. The CDR3 sequence is CASSLRASGGTYNEQFF. The DNA for the CDR3 is TGCGCCAGCAGCTTGAGAGCTAGCGGGGGGACCTACAATGAGCAGTTCTTC.

In this sample, this clonotype turned up a few times. The chain combines TRBV5-1 with TRBJ1-1; no definite D call. The CDR3 spans 12 residues. CDR1 is SGHRS and CDR2 is YFSETQ in the germline V gene. Trimming cost V 5 bases and J 1 base, with 6 bases left between them. The CDR3 spells CASRVGNTEAFF. The DNA of the CDR3 is TGCGCCAGCAGGGTGGGGAACACTGAAGCTTTCTTT.

The chain uses TRBV5-5 and TRBJ1-4; tentative D call: TRBD1 (5 bases). Trimming stripped 4 bases from V and 8 bases from J, with 15 bases between. In germline, CDR1 is SGHKS, CDR2 YYEKEE (reference sequence). The CDR3 runs to 14 residues. The chain's CDR3 is CASSPARGREKLFF. The CDR3 DNA sequence: TGTGCCAGCAGCCCGGCGAGGGGCCGGGAAAAACTGTTTTTT.

The rearrangement joins TRBV7-9 to TRBJ2-3, with D possibly TRBD1 on 5 matching bases. The CDR3 sequence is 12 residues long. Trimming took 1 base from V and 8 from J, leaving 7 bases between them. Germline V CDR1 and CDR2: SEHNR, FQNEAQ (reference sequence). In nucleotides, the CDR3 is TGTGCCAGCAGCTTAGGGGGCGGTACGCAGTATTTT. This encodes CASSLGGGTQYF.

This chain links TRBV6-2 or TRBV6-3 with TRBJ2-3, with no clear D. In germline, CDR1 is MNHEY, CDR2 SVGEGT. The V gene lost 6 bases and the J gene lost 13 bases, with 20 bases spanning the gap. This CDR3 spans 13 amino acids. CDR3 nucleotides: TGTGCCAGCAGCCGAAGAACCGGGCCCCCAGAGTATTTT. It specifies CASSRRTGPPEYF.

This clonotype showed up just a few times. This rearrangement joins TRBV7-2 to TRBJ2-3, with D hard to call. The length of the CDR3 is 14 residues. Trimming took off 5 bases at V and 6 bases at J, with 15 bases between the two ends. Germline CDR1 reads SGHTA; CDR2 reads FQGNSA. CDR3 nucleotide sequence: TGTGCCAGCAGCCCCGTCGATTGGGCGGATACGCAGTATTTT. It is translated as CASSPVDWADTQYF.

The CDR3 region is CASSPGLAGQDTQYF. CDR3 coding DNA: TGCGCCAGCAGCCCCGGACTAGCGGGGCAAGATACGCAGTATTTT. The chain combines TRBV5-1 with TRBJ2-3; 12 bases agree with TRBD2. Germline assignment: CDR1 SGHRS and CDR2 YFSETQ. V trimming: 4 bases; J trimming: 5 bases; junction bases outside the gene matches: 5. There are 15 residues in the CDR3. The full variable domain, its missing parts supplied by reference TRBV5-1 and TRBJ2-3, is KAGVTQTPRYLIKTRGQQVTLSCSPISGHRSVSWYQQTPGQGLQFLFEYFSETQRNKGNFPGRFSGRQFSNSRSEMNVSTLELGDSALYLCASSPGLAGQDTQYFGPGTRLTVL.